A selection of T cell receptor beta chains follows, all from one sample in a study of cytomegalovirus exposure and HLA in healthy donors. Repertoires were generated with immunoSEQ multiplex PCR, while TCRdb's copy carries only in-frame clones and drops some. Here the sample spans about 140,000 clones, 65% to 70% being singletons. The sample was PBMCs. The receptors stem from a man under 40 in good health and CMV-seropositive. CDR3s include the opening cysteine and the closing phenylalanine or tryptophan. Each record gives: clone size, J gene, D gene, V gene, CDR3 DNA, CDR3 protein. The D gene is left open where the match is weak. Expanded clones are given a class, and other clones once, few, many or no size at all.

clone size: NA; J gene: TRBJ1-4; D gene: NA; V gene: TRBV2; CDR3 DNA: TGTGCCAGCAGGTTCACAGGGTCGGGGGAAAAACTGTTTTTT; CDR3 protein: CASRFTGSGEKLFF
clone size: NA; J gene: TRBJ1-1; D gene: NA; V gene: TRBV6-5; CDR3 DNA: TGTGCCAGCAGTGAGTCCGGGACTGAAGCTTTCTTT; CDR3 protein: CASSESGTEAFF
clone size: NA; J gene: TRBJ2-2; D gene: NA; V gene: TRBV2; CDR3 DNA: TGTGCCAGCAAAATAGGGGGGGGTCTTACCGGGGAGCTGTTTTTT; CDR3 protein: CASKIGGGLTGELFF
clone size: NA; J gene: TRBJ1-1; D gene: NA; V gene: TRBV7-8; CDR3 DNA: TGTGCCAGCAGCTTACCTTCGGGGAACACTGAAGCTTTCTTT; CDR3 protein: CASSLPSGNTEAFF
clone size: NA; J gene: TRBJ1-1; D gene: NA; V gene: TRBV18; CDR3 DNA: TGTGCCAGCTCACCAAGACAGGAGAACACTGAAGCTTTCTTT; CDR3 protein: CASSPRQENTEAFF
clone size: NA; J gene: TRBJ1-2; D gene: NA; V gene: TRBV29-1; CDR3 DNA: TGCAGCGATCAGACTTTAAACCAGGGGTCTACCTATGGCTACACCTTC; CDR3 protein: CSDQTLNQGSTYGYTF
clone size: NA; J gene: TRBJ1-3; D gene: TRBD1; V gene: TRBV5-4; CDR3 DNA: TGTGCCAGCAGCGCGGACAGGGCTCGAAACACCATATATTTT; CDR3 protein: CASSADRARNTIYF
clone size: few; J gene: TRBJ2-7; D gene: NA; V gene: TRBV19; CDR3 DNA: TGTGCCAGTAGTTTACTATTTACAGGGATGAACGAGCAGTACTTC; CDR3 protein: CASSLLFTGMNEQYF
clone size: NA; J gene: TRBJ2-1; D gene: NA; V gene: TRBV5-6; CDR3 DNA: TGTGCCAGCAGCTTGTCCAGCTACAATGAGCAGTTCTTC; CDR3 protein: CASSLSSYNEQFF
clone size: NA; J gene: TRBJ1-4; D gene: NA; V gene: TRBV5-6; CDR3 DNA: TGTGCCAGCAGCTTGCGGGAGGCTGCAACTAATGAAAAACTGTTTTTT; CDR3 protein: CASSLREAATNEKLFF
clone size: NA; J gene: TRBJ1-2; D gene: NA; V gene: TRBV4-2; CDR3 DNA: TGTGCCAGCAGCCAATCGGGTTCCTATGGCTACACCTTC; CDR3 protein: CASSQSGSYGYTF
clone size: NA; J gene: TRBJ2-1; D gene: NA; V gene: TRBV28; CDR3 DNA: TGTGCCAGCAGTCAAGAGGTGAGAGAGCAGTTCTTC; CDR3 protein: CASSQEVREQFF